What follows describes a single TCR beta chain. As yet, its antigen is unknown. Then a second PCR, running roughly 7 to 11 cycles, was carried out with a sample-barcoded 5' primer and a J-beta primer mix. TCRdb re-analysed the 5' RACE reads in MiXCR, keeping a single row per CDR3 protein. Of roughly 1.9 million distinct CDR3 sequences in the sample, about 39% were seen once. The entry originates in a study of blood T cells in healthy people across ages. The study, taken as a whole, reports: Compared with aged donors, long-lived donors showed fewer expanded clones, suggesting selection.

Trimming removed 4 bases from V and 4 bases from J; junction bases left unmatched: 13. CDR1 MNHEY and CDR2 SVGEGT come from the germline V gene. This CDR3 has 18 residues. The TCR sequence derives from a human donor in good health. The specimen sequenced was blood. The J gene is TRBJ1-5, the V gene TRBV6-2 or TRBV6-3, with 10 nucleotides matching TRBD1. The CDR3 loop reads CASSFLRDRGGGNQPQHF. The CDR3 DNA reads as TGTGCCAGCAGTTTCCTCCGGGACAGGGGCGGGGGGAATCAGCCCCAGCATTTT.